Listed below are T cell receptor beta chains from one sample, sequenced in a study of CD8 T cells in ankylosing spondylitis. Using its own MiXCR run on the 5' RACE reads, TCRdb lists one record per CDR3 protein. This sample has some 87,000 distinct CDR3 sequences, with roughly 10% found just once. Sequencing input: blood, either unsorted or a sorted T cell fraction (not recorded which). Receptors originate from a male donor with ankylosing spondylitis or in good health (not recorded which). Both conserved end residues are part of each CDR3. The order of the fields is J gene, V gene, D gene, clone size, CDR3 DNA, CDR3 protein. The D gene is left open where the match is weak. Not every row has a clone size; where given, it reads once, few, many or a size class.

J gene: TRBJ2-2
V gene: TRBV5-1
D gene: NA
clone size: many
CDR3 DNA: TGCGCCAGCAGCTTGGGGCAGGGAATCACCGGGGAGCTGTTTTTT
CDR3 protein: CASSLGQGITGELFF

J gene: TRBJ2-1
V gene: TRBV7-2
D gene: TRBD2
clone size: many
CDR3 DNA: TGTGCCAGCACGACTAGCGGGGGGGACAATGAGCAGTTCTTC
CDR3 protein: CASTTSGGDNEQFF

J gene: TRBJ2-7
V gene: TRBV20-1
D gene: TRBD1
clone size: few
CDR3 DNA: TGCAGTGCTAGAACCCAAAGACAGGGGGCATTGTACGAGCAGTACTTC
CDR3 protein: CSARTQRQGALYEQYF

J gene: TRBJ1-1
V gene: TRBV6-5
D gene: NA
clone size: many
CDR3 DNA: TGTGCCAGCAGTTACTCGATCGGGCTCCAGGGACGGGGGAACACTGAAGCTTTCTTT
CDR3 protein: CASSYSIGLQGRGNTEAFF

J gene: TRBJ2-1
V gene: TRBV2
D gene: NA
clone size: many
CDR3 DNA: TGTGCCAGCGGCCGGGACACAAACTCCTACAATGAGCAGTTCTTC
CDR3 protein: CASGRDTNSYNEQFF

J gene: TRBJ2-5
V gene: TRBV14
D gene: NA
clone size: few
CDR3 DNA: TGTGCCAGCAGCCAAGAGCACAGACAAGAGACCCAGTACTTC
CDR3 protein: CASSQEHRQETQYF

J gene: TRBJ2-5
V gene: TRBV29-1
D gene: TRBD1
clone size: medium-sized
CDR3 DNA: TGCAGCCTCCGGGACAGCCAACAAGAGACCCAGTACTTC
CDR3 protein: CSLRDSQQETQYF

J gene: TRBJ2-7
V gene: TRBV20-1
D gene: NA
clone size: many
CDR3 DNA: TGCAGTGCTAGAGATTTGGCTAGCATCACCTACGAGCAGTACTTC
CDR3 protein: CSARDLASITYEQYF

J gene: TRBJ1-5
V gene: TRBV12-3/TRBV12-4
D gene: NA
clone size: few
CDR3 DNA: TGTGCCAGCAGTTTGCGGGGGAACAATCAGCCCCAGCATTTT
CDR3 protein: CASSLRGNNQPQHF

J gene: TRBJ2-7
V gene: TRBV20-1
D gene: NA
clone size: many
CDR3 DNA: TGCAGTGCTAGGGCAGGGACCGAGCAGTACTTC
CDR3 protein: CSARAGTEQYF

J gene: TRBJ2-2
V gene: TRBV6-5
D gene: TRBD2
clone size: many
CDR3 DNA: TGTGCCAGCAGTTACTCGAGAGCGGGGGGCGGCACCGGGGAGCTGTTTTTT
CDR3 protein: CASSYSRAGGGTGELFF

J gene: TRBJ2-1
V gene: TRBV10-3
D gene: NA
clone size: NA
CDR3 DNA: TGTGCCATCAGTGATTTGGGCCCTCTCACCAATGAGCAGTTCTTC
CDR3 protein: CAISDLGPLTNEQFF

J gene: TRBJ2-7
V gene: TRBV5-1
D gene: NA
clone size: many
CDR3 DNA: TGCGCCAGCAGCTTGGGGTCAGGGACCTTGTACGAGCAGTACTTC
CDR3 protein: CASSLGSGTLYEQYF

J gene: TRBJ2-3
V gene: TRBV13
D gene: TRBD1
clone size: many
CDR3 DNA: TGTGCCAGCAGCCCCGGACAGGGGGATGTAGATACGCAGTATTTT
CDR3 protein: CASSPGQGDVDTQYF

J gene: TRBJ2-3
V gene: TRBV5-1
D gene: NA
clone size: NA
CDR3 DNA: TGCGCCAGCAGCTTGGGGGGTGTAACCACAGATACGCAGTATTTT
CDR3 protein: CASSLGGVTTDTQYF

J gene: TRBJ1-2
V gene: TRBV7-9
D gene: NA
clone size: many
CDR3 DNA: TGTGCCAGCAGCTCCGGCGCTGGGGGGAACCACTATGGCTACACCTTC
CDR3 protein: CASSSGAGGNHYGYTF

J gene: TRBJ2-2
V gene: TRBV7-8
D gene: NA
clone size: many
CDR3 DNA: TGTGCCAGCAGCTTAGTTTCGGCAGCCACCGGGGAGCTGTTTTTT
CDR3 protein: CASSLVSAATGELFF

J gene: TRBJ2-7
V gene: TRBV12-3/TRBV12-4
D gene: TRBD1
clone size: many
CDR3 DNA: TGTGCCAGCAGTTTTTCAGGGGGCGAGCAGTACTTC
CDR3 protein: CASSFSGGEQYF

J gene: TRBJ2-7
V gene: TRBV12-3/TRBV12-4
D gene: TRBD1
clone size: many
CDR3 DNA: TGTGCCAGCCTACGGACAGGGGGAGGCTACGAGCAGTACTTC
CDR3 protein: CASLRTGGGYEQYF

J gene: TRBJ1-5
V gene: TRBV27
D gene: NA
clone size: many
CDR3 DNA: TGTGCCAGCAGCCTAGCAGGAGATCAGCCCCAGCATTTT
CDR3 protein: CASSLAGDQPQHF

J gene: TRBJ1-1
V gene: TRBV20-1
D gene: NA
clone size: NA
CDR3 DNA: TGCAGTGCTAGGAGAGGTGCGAGCACTGAAGCTTTCTTT
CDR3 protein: CSARRGASTEAFF

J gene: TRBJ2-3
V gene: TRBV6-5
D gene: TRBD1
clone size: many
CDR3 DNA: TGTGCCAGCAGTTCCCCCTCGAGACAGGGGGCCCTAGATACGCAGTATTTT
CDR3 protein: CASSSPSRQGALDTQYF

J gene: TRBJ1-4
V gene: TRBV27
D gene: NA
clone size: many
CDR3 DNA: TGTGCCAGCAGTTTCATACCGGGGAGTGAAAAACTGTTTTTT
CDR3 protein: CASSFIPGSEKLFF

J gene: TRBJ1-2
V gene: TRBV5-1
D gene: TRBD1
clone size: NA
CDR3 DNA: TGCGCCAGCAGCTTGGGGAGAGGGGGCTATTATGGCTACACCTTC
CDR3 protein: CASSLGRGGYYGYTF

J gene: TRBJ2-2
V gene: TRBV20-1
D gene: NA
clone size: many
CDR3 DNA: TGCAGTGCTAGAGCGACAGATTCGGATTCCGGGGAGCTGTTTTTT
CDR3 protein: CSARATDSDSGELFF

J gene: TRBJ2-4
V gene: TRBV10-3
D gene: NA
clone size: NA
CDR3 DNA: TGTGCCATCAGTGAGAGGGAACAGGGAGACATTCAGTACTTC
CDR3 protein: CAISEREQGDIQYF

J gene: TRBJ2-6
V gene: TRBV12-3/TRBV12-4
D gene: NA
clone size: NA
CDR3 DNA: TGTGCCAGCAGTTTTAGCACTTCCGGGGCCAACGTCCTGACTTTC
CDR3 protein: CASSFSTSGANVLTF

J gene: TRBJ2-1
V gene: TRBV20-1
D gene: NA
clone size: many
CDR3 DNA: TGCAGTGCTAGCGGGGGTAGCAATGAGCAGTTCTTC
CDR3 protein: CSASGGSNEQFF

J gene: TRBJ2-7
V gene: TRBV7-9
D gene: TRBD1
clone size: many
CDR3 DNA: TGTGCCAGCAGCAAAAGGACAGGGTTAGACGAGCAGTACTTC
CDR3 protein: CASSKRTGLDEQYF

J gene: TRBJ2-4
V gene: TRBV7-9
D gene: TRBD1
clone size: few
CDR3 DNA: TGTGCCAGCAGCTTGGGACAGGGGGCGAACATTCAGTACTTC
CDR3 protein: CASSLGQGANIQYF

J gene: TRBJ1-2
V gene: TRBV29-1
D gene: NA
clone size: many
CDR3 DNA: TGCAGCGTTGAAGAACCGGGGTGGGGGGTTAATGGCTACACCTTC
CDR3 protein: CSVEEPGWGVNGYTF

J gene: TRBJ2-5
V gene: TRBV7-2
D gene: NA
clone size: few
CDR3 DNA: TGTGCCAGCAGCTTGGTTGAGTTCCAAGGGGGGACCCAGTACTTC
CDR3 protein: CASSLVEFQGGTQYF

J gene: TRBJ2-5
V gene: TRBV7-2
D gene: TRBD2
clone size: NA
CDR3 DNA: TGTGCCAGCAGTCCAACCCTAGCGGGGGGTCAAGAGACCCAGTACTTC
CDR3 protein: CASSPTLAGGQETQYF

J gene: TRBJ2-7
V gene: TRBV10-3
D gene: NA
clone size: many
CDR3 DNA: TGTGCCATTGGGACCATCTCCTACGAGCAGTACTTC
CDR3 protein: CAIGTISYEQYF

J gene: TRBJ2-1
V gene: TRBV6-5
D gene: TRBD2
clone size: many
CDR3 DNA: TGTGCCAGCAGTTACGCCCTAGCGGGGGGGCGGAATGAGCAGTTCTTC
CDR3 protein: CASSYALAGGRNEQFF

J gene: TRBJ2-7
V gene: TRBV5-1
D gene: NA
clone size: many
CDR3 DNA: TGCGCCAGCAGCTTGGGGTGGGGATCCTACGAGCAGTACTTC
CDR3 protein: CASSLGWGSYEQYF

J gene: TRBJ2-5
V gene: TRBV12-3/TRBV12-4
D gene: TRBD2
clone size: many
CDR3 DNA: TGTGCCAGCAGTTTAAGCGGGGGGCGAGAGACCCAGTACTTC
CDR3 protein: CASSLSGGRETQYF

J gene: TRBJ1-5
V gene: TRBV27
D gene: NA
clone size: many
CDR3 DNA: TGTGCCAGCAGACCCCTACAGGGCCTTCGCCAGCCCCAGCATTTT
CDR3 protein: CASRPLQGLRQPQHF

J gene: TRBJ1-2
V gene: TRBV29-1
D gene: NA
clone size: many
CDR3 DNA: TGCAGCGTTGGGGGAGTCGTAGACTATGGCTACACCTTC
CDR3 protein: CSVGGVVDYGYTF

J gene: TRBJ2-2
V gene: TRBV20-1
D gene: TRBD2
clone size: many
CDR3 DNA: TGCAGTGCTAGGGGGGGGATCGACACCGGGGAGCTGTTTTTT
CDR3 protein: CSARGGIDTGELFF

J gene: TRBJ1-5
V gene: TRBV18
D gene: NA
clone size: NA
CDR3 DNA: TGTGCCAGCTCACTTTCCCGACACATAAATCAGCCCCAGCATTTT
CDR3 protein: CASSLSRHINQPQHF

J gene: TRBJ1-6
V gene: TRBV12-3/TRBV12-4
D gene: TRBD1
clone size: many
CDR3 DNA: TGTGCCAGCAGGTGGACAGGGACGAATTCACCCCTCCACTTT
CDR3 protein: CASRWTGTNSPLHF

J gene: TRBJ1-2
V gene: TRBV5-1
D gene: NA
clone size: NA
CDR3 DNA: TGCGCCAGCAGCTTAACTTCGACTATAAGCTATGGCTACACCTTC
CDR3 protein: CASSLTSTISYGYTF

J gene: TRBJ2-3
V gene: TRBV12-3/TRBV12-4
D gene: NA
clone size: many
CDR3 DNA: TGTGCCAGCAGCCGCCGGACTACGGGCGCAGATACGCAGTATTTT
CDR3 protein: CASSRRTTGADTQYF

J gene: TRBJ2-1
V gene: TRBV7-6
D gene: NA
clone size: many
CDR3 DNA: TGTGCCAGCAGCTTAGCAGGGGGCAATGAGCAGTTCTTC
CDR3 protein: CASSLAGGNEQFF

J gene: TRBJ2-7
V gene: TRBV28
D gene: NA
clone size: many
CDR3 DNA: TGTGCCAGCAGTGACGCACAGGGGAGGGAGGGCGAGCAGTACTTC
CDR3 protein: CASSDAQGREGEQYF

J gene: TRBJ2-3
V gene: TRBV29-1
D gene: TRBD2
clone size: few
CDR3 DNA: TGCAGCGCCTCTTTGACTAGCAGCCTCACAGATACGCAGTATTTT
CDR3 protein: CSASLTSSLTDTQYF

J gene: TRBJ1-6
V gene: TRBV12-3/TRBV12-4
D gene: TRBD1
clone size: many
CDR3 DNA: TGTGCCAGCAGTTTGGAGGGACAGGGAGATTCACCCCTCCACTTT
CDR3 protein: CASSLEGQGDSPLHF

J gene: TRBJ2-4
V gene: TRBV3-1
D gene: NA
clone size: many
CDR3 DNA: TGTGCCAGCAGCCCCAGGTTCGGAGCCAAAAACATTCAGTACTTC
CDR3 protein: CASSPRFGAKNIQYF

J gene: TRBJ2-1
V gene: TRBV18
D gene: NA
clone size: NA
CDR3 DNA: TGTGCCAGCTCACCACCGGTTCTTGACAATGAGCAGTTCTTC
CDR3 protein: CASSPPVLDNEQFF